This T cell receptor (beta chain) was retrieved from a study of blood T cell repertoires in COVID-19. About the study: Sources were T cells, B-cell-depleted T cells, or PBMCs; the material itself was cDNA or gDNA.

Methods used by the authors: Scientists estimated how many nucleated cells there were by amplifying reference gene primers. Some clones are missing from TCRdb's copy, which holds only in-frame ones; the method was immunoSEQ multiplex PCR. V and J calls and clone size follow that table, whereas D and trimming were derived from the DNA. The sample lists 95,000 to 120,000 clones; about 88% were seen once. Germline V gene lookup returns CDR1 SGHAT and CDR2 FQNNGV. This CDR3 has 14 residues. The V end lost 4 bases, the J end lost 5 bases, and 14 bases lay between the germline ends. Sequencing input: peripheral blood. The V call is TRBV11-2, the J call TRBJ1-1; D possibly corresponds to TRBD1 (6 bases). The source of this sequence is a human donor in a cohort sampled during active COVID-19. In DNA, the CDR3 is TGTGCCAGCAGCTCGGTGGGGGGGCATACTGAAGCTTTCTTT. Translation gives CASSSVGGHTEAFF.